Below are 26 T cell receptor beta chains sequenced from a single sample in a study of cytomegalovirus exposure and HLA in healthy donors. Primers included in the PCR were 60 Vbeta and 13 Jbeta primers. Assay used: immunoSEQ multiplex PCR; TCRdb lists only in-frame clones, some missing. The table has a few hundred thousand clones, roughly four fifths seen once. Sequencing was carried out using PBMCs. All receptors derive from a woman aged 40 to 49 in good health and CMV-seropositive.

The chain is built from TRBV23-1 and TRBJ1-2, with D tentatively TRBD1 (6 bases). TRBV23-1 is noted as an ORF with a role that remains uncertain. Trimming removed 2 bases from V and 6 bases from J, with 19 bases in between. The CDR3 spans 16 residues. The CDR3 sequence: CASSQTKSGALDGYTF. In DNA form, the CDR3 reads TGCGCCAGCAGTCAAACGAAGTCAGGGGCTCTGGATGGCTACACCTTC.

This chain uses TRBV4-2 with TRBJ2-5; D is unresolved. The CDR3 has 16 amino acids. Germline loops: CDR1 LGHNA, CDR2 YNFKEQ. The V gene lost 5 bases and the J gene lost 1 base, with 17 bases spanning the gap. This CDR3 reads CASSDLEVPLQETQYF. DNA for the CDR3: TGTGCCAGCAGCGATTTAGAGGTCCCACTCCAAGAGACCCAGTACTTC.

CDR3 region: CAIGGQGAGELFF. The CDR3 DNA reads TGTGCCATCGGGGGACAGGGCGCCGGGGAGCTGTTTTTT. J is TRBJ2-2 and V is TRBV10-3; TRBD1 matches at 9 bases. The trim removed 8 bases at V and 6 bases at J, leaving 4 bases unmatched. Germline V lookup: CDR1 ENHRY, CDR2 SYGVKD. This CDR3 has 13 residues.

The rearrangement uses TRBV5-1 and TRBJ2-5; a possible D gene is TRBD1 (6 bases). The DNA end favors TRBJ2-7, so the J call may be wrong. The CDR3 contains 13 residues. Germline CDR1 is SGHRS and CDR2 is YFSETQ. CDR3 sequence: CASRRSGAYEQYF. In DNA, the CDR3 is TGCGCCAGCAGACGTTCAGGGGCCTACGAGCAGTACTTC.

CDR3 residues: CAWFPGLSHNEQFF. DNA of the CDR3: TGTGCCTGGTTTCCGGGACTAAGCCACAATGAGCAGTTCTTC. The chain carries TRBV30 and TRBJ2-1; 7 nucleotides line up with TRBD2. Germline V gives CDR1 GTSNPN, CDR2 SVGIG (reference sequence). The V gene end was trimmed by 5 bases and the J gene end by 5 bases; junction bases not matched to a gene: 9. The CDR3 spans 14 residues. Drawing the rest from reference TRBV30 and TRBJ2-1, the complete variable domain is SQTIHQWPATLVQPVGSPLSLECTVEGTSNPNLYWYRQAAGRGLQLLFYSVGIGQISSEVPQNLSASRPQDRQFILSSKKLLLSDSGFYLCAWFPGLSHNEQFFGPGTRLTVL.

The chain recombines TRBV5-6 with TRBJ1-5; D not certain. This CDR3 contains 14 residues. Trimming removed 2 bases from V and 3 bases from J, with 9 bases in between. Germline CDR1 is SGHDT and CDR2 is YYEEEE. CDR3 amino acids: CASSLPGLNQPQHF. The CDR3 region has the DNA TGTGCCAGCAGCTTACCGGGTCTCAATCAGCCCCAGCATTTT.

This clone was found once. The chain combines TRBV29-1 with TRBJ2-1, with 7 bases fitting TRBD1. J gave up 4 bases and V 7 bases, and 7 bases lay outside the gene matches. CDR3 length equals 13 residues. In germline, CDR1 is SQVTM, CDR2 ANQGSEA. This CDR3 reads CSGTGEVYNEQFF. The CDR3 coding sequence is TGCAGCGGTACAGGGGAAGTTTACAATGAGCAGTTCTTC.

V and J are TRBV5-5 and TRBJ2-7; D is possibly TRBD2 (6 bases). Between the trimmed V and J ends, which lost 0 bases and 3 bases, there was a span of 10 bases. The CDR3 totals 14 residues. Germline-derived CDR1 and CDR2 are SGHKS and YYEKEE (reference sequence). The CDR3 here is CASSLDGGNYEQYF. As DNA, the CDR3 is TGTGCCAGCAGCTTGGATGGGGGGAACTACGAGCAGTACTTC.

The rearrangement joins TRBV4-2 to TRBJ1-2; no clear D. This CDR3 region has 15 residues. Germline loops: CDR1 LGHNA, CDR2 YNFKEQ. V dropped 0 bases and J dropped 0 bases, with 8 bases sitting between them. The CDR3 nucleotides read TGTGCCAGCAGCCAAGATTTGGCAGCTAACTATGGCTACACCTTC. Protein product: CASSQDLAANYGYTF.

The genes are TRBV30 and TRBJ2-1, with TRBD2 matching 8 bases. Trimming cost V 0 bases and J 9 bases; bases outside gene matches: 7. CDR3 length: 14 amino acids. The germline V gene has CDR1 GTSNPN and CDR2 SVGIG (reference sequence). The CDR3 is CAWSVPSGRGEQFF. The CDR3 DNA follows: TGTGCCTGGAGTGTTCCGAGCGGGAGAGGTGAGCAGTTCTTC.

The rearrangement links TRBV9 to TRBJ1-2, with TRBD1 matching 7 bases. Germline V CDR1 and CDR2: SGDLS, YYNGEE. With V trimmed by 6 bases and J by 6 bases, 5 bases remained unmatched. This CDR3 spans 12 amino acids. CDR3 region: CASTSGGDGYTF. The DNA of the CDR3 is TGTGCCAGCACTTCAGGGGGTGATGGCTACACCTTC. The full variable domain, with the rest looked up from reference TRBV9 and TRBJ1-2, is DSGVTQTPKHLITATGQRVTLRCSPRSGDLSVYWYQQSLDQGLQFLIQYYNGEERAKGNILERFSAQQFPDLHSELNLSSLELGDSALYFCASTSGGDGYTFGSGTRLTVV.

This clone was observed a few times. V gene TRBV30 combines with J gene TRBJ1-2; D remains unclear. Looked up from germline, CDR1 is GTSNPN and CDR2 is SVGIG (reference sequence). CDR3 length: 14 amino acids. The V gene lost 2 bases and the J gene lost 1 base, with 11 bases spanning the gap. The CDR3, as DNA: TGTGCCTGGAGTTCGGGGATGGGTAACTATGGCTACACCTTC. Amino acid sequence: CAWSSGMGNYGYTF.

V is TRBV5-6 and J is TRBJ1-4, with D possibly matching TRBD1 (5 bases). The germline V and J ends were trimmed by 1 base and 5 bases, with 12 bases remaining between them. Germline CDR1 and CDR2: SGHDT and YYEEEE. The CDR3 is made up of 15 amino acids. In DNA form, the CDR3 reads TGTGCCAGCAGCTTGCAGGGAGGATACAATGAAAAACTGTTTTTT. Amino acid sequence: CASSLQGGYNEKLFF.

This chain uses TRBV25-1 with TRBJ2-2; a weak D match, TRBD1 (6 bases). Germline V CDR1 and CDR2: MGHDK, SYGVNS. V was trimmed by 4 bases and J by 7 bases, leaving 22 bases between them. The CDR3 is 17 amino acids. CDR3 loop: CASSVDRIGSGYGELFF. CDR3 DNA sequence: TGTGCCAGCAGTGTCGACAGGATTGGGTCTGGATACGGGGAGCTGTTTTTT.

The chain couples TRBV18 to TRBJ1-1; D ambiguous. Trimming stripped 6 bases from V and 0 bases from J, with 20 bases between. The CDR3 is made up of 17 amino acids. CDR1 is KGHSH and CDR2 is LQKENI in the germline V gene. The CDR3 DNA reads as TGTGCCAGCTCCCCATCACAGCTCCTTACCGTGAACACTGAAGCTTTCTTT. Its translation is CASSPSQLLTVNTEAFF. The entire variable domain, with the rest obtained from reference TRBV18 and TRBJ1-1, is as follows: NAGVMQNPRHLVRRRGQEARLRCSPMKGHSHVYWYRQLPEEGLKFMVYLQKENIIDESGMPKERFSAEFPKEGPSILRIQQVVRGDSAAYFCASSPSQLLTVNTEAFFGQGTRLTVV.

The rearrangement links TRBV6-5 to TRBJ1-3, with D maybe TRBD1 (6 bases). The germline V gene encodes CDR1 MNHEY and CDR2 SVGAGI. CDR3 length equals 16 residues. The V and J ends lost 2 bases and 2 bases respectively, with 13 bases between them. The CDR3 spells CASSYGSAGAGNTIYF. In DNA form, the CDR3 reads TGTGCCAGCAGTTACGGAAGCGCAGGGGCTGGAAACACCATATATTTT.

The chain is built from TRBV10-3 and TRBJ1-1; 7 nucleotides align to TRBD1. Germline V gene data show CDR1 as ENHRY and CDR2 as SYGVKD. With 5 bases clipped from V and 8 bases from J, the junction kept 11 bases outside the gene matches. This CDR3 contains 14 residues. CDR3 sequence: CAISITTGTAEAFF. The DNA of the CDR3 is TGTGCCATCAGTATAACTACCGGGACAGCCGAAGCTTTCTTT.

The chain has TRBV4-3 and TRBJ2-5; the D is unclear. CDR1 LGHNA and CDR2 YSLEER come from the germline V gene. The CDR3 contains 15 residues. V was trimmed by 0 bases and J by 5 bases, leaving 13 bases between them. CDR3 in DNA: TGCGCCAGCAGCCAAGATCGAGGCGGAGAGGAGACCCAGTACTTC. Protein product: CASSQDRGGEETQYF.

The chain has TRBV11-1 and TRBJ2-5; D is perhaps TRBD2 (6 bases). From germline, CDR1 is SGHAT and CDR2 FQDESV (reference sequence). The CDR3 loop spans 15 amino acids. Deletions cut 5 bases from V and 9 bases from J, with 22 bases between. CDR3 DNA: TGTGCCAGCAGCCGACGCAGCGGGCTTGGTTCGGCCCAGTACTTC. It is translated as CASSRRSGLGSAQYF.

The CDR3 coding sequence is TGTGCCATCAAGGGACAGGGGAACACCGGGGAGCTGTTTTTT. Protein sequence: CAIKGQGNTGELFF. V and J are TRBV10-3 and TRBJ2-2; 9 bases fit TRBD1. CDR1 is ENHRY, CDR2 SYGVKD, per germline. The CDR3 has 14 amino acids. The ends lost 7 bases at V and 1 base at J; junction bases unmatched: 1.

CDR3 nucleotide sequence: TGTGCCAGCAGCTTAGTTAGACAGGGAGGCGAAAAACTGTTTTTT. This sequence encodes CASSLVRQGGEKLFF. The chain joins TRBV7-2 to TRBJ1-4; 7 bases align to TRBD1. CDR1 SGHTA and CDR2 FQGNSA come from the germline V gene. V shed 1 base and J 8 bases; nucleotides not matched to a gene: 7. The CDR3 covers 15 residues. The entire variable domain, with the rest obtained from reference TRBV7-2 and TRBJ1-4, is as follows: GAGVSQSPSNKVTEKGKDVELRCDPISGHTALYWYRQSLGQGLEFLIYFQGNSAPDKSGLPSDRFSAERTGGSVSTLTIQRTQQEDSAVYLCASSLVRQGGEKLFFGSGTQLSVL.

The CDR3 DNA follows: TGTGCCAGCAGCTTACCTACAGGGGCTTCCTCTGGAAACACCATATATTTT. Translated: CASSLPTGASSGNTIYF. This sequence joins TRBV13 and TRBJ1-3, with 7 bases fitting TRBD1. Germline V lookup: CDR1 PRHDT, CDR2 FYEKMQ (reference sequence). The CDR3 sequence is 17 residues long. V shed 2 bases and J 0 bases; nucleotides not matched to a gene: 7.

This clone was seen more than once but under ten times. The V call is TRBV7-3, the J call TRBJ2-1, with TRBD2 identical over 14 bases. Germline values: CDR1 SGHTA, CDR2 FQGTGA. The junction had 14 bases not matched to a gene; V was cut back by 4 bases and J by 0 bases. This CDR3 is 21 amino acids long. Here the CDR3 DNA reads TGTGCCAGCAGCTATCAGGGACTAGCGGGAGTCCCGATGGGCTCCTACAATGAGCAGTTCTTC. Encoded protein: CASSYQGLAGVPMGSYNEQFF.

This sequence joins TRBV7-3 and TRBJ2-2; D is undetermined. The germline V gene has CDR1 SGHTA and CDR2 FQGTGA. The CDR3 loop spans 16 amino acids. V lost 5 bases and J lost 0, with 13 bases in between. DNA of the CDR3: TGTGCCAGCAGCCGGATAGGCGGTACGAACACCGGGGAGCTGTTTTTT. Translation gives CASSRIGGTNTGELFF.

J is TRBJ2-4 and V is TRBV30; D is undetermined. The germline V and J ends were trimmed by 2 bases and 1 base, with 12 bases remaining between them. Germline lookup yields CDR1 GTSNPN and CDR2 SVGIG (reference sequence). The CDR3 length is 15 residues. The CDR3 coding sequence is TGTGCCTGGAGTCGGCCTAGTATCGCCAAAAACATTCAGTACTTC. Encoded protein: CAWSRPSIAKNIQYF.

This clone has more than one count but fewer than ten. The chain joins TRBV7-9 to TRBJ2-7; 8 nucleotides align to TRBD2. Germline values: CDR1 SEHNR, CDR2 FQNEAQ (reference sequence). V lost 2 bases to trimming and J lost 6 bases; unmatched junction nucleotides: 12. There are 16 residues in the CDR3. The chain's CDR3 is CASSLKGRGGPAEQYF. CDR3 DNA sequence: TGTGCCAGCAGCTTAAAAGGCCGGGGGGGGCCTGCCGAGCAGTACTTC.